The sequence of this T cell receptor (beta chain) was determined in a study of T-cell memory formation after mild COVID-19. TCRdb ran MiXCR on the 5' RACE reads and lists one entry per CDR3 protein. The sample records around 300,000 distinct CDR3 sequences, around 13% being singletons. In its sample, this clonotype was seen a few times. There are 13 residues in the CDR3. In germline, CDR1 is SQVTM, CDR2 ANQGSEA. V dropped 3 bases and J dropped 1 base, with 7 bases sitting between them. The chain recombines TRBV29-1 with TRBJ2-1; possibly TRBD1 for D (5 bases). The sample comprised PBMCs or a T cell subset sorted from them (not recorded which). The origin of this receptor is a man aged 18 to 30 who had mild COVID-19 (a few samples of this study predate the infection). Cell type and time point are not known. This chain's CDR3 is CSVDDSSYNEQFF. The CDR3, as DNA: TGCAGCGTTGACGACAGTTCCTACAATGAGCAGTTCTTC.